One T cell receptor beta chain is described in this entry. Which antigen it targets is not known. No base quality information exists; no much larger clone differs at one position. In total, just over 650 healthy bone marrow donors made up the cohort. At the time of sampling, all cohort members were nominally healthy, though unrecorded immune exposures were likely present. The donor tested CMV seronegative and was one of the 352 seronegative cohort members. A peripheral blood sample was collected from each donor, and TCR beta sequencing was performed on peripheral blood mononuclear cells. Genomic DNA extraction from the blood cell samples was performed with the Qiagen DNeasy Blood Extraction Kit. The sample comes from a study of cytomegalovirus exposure and HLA in healthy donors (dated by TCRdb to between 2016 and 2019). Notes on the research overall: An earlier analysis of some 500 of the donors reported 250 to 300 Gb of sequence data and about 100 million unique TCR beta sequences from 150 million to 200 million T cells. The T cell repertoires of about 700 subjects were profiled by immunosequencing and related to cytomegalovirus serostatus. Every repertoire in the discovery cohort had been generated on one and the same sequencing platform. In a later genetic analysis, genome-wide SNP genotypes for about 55% of the 666 donors were used, and that subset was treated as a discovery cohort. Donor age, sex, ethnicity and CMV serostatus were compiled together with the repertoire data. Among the roughly 400 genotyped donors, around 81% belonged to the genetic ancestry cluster associated with self-reported Caucasian donors. The study was designed to test whether signatures of past pathogen exposure could be identified by cataloging public T cell receptors. Five DR-DQ haplotypes were handled as single units for association and clustering because linkage in the cohort was strong. Around 330 gigabases of sequencing data and around 85 million unique TCR sequences made up an early release that covered approximately 700 HLA-typed donors. On average, over 200,000 unique TCR beta nucleotide sequences were sequenced per donor among roughly 430 genotyped donors of the cohort, with about 17% of those sequences being non-productive. Typing coverage varied by locus: roughly 629-630 donors for A, B, C, DRB1 and DQB1; under 550 for DQA1; about 570 for DPA1; approximately 490 for DPB1. In addition to the first cohort of 666 subjects, a separate validation cohort of 120 different subjects was used. To decide whether each TCR beta V gene segment behaved as functional or pseudogenic, an earlier analysis of nearly 600 of the donors relied on high-throughput TCR beta sequencing. Rather than using new phenotypic data, the later analysis identified candidate immune exposures from TCR beta sequences and from how often those sequences occurred across donors. High-throughput TCR immunosequencing, statistical association of individual TCRs with disease status, and machine learning were combined to predict cytomegalovirus infection status. Class I and class II HLA loci were covered by the typing at four-digit resolution. In a later analysis, previously published TCR beta repertoires from several hundred donors were re-analyzed and high-resolution HLA genotyping was added so that TCR occurrence patterns could be studied.

The investigation overall reported the following: Roughly uniform sequencing depth across donors was assumed in presence/absence analyses, although this assumption may not hold. In a later analysis, the rate of TCR association differed among HLA loci, with DRB1 alleles having the most associated TCRs and HLA-C alleles having the fewest. Most CMV-associated TCR beta chains appeared to be HLA-restricted in a later analysis, and the HLA associations seemed to be driven largely by CMV exposure. According to a later genetic analysis, donors in an Asian-associated ancestry cluster had fewer N-insertions in productive TCRs than the roughly 660-donor mean. A later genetic analysis associated a missense DCLRE1C variant with V-gene and J-gene trimming of TCR beta chains, and an independent cohort replicated the association. When HLA alleles, especially DR and DQ, strongly co-occurred, attributing TCR associations to individual alleles was difficult. A further reported finding was that TCR beta sequences accurately predicted the HLA-A and HLA-B alleles for most subjects in the first cohort. Seventeen rarely observed V segments, including chromosome 9 orphons, were excluded from the earlier analysis of 550 to 700 of the donors because counts were too low. Correlated functional status among segregating V segments might reflect linkage disequilibrium, but an unknown experimental factor could not be ruled out. The 87-base-pair reads could not distinguish some IMGT-functional V segments, including TRBV6-2 and TRBV6-3, so those segments were excluded. In a later analysis, several top co-occurrence clusters were reported to appear linked to parvovirus B19, influenza, CMV and Epstein-Barr virus. A later analysis found that HLA-associated TCR beta chains were more clonally expanded and had lower generation probabilities than equally common non-associated chains. The only immune exposure information available for the cohort was CMV serostatus. In vitro tests confirmed that three of the cytomegalovirus-associated TCR beta chains recognize cytomegalovirus antigens. Broadly in line with IMGT annotations, most TCR beta V segments showed up in productive rearrangements about 90% or about 30% of the time in an earlier analysis of about 500 of the donors. In the study, roughly 160 TCR beta chains were listed as associated with cytomegalovirus. This cohort had only TCR beta chains sequenced, and the lack of alpha or paired-chain data limited which features could be detected. While some public TCRs were present in many individuals, most TCR sequences turned up only very rarely across donors. At a false discovery rate of 0.05, a later analysis linked 16,951 TCR beta sequences to specific HLA alleles. A cluster of highly shared sequence variants was judged likely to represent a technical artifact of the sequencing pipeline. The classifier was reported to diagnose cytomegalovirus status with high specificity and sensitivity in both the original cohort and the validation cohort. The authors suggested that the approach could potentially be generalized to other disease states and immunological phenotypes. Because HLA typing was missing for some donors at each locus, association tests included only the typed subset.

CDR1 SQVTM and CDR2 ANQGSEA are derived from the germline V gene. V is cut back by 6 bases and J by 3 bases, with 4 bases in the junction unmatched. Measured from the cysteine to the phenylalanine, the CDR3 is 15 residues long. The entry retains the CDR3 DNA only, 45 bases that are in frame from base 1. The library was generated by the immunoSEQ multiplex PCR assay. A mixture of 60 forward primers for TCR Vbeta segments and 13 reverse primers for TCR Jbeta segments was used in the multiplex PCR. The CDR3 region of rearranged TCR beta genes was amplified from genomic DNA with a multiplex PCR assay. On the Illumina HiSeq System, the amplified TCR beta libraries were sequenced as 87-base-pair reads. Regarding the original processing steps: A later analysis counted some 74 million unique TCR beta chains across the 666 repertoires, and 9 million to 14 million of these chains were shared by at least two donors. Raw reads were error-corrected and collapsed into unique sequences by a nearest-neighbor algorithm in which closely related sequences were merged to remove PCR and sequencing errors. To assign V, D and J gene segments, CDR3 sequences were aligned to IMGT reference sequences. For a sequence to be retained, a match of at least six nucleotides was required to both a V gene segment and a J gene segment. A rearrangement counted as productive if the CDR3 had no stop codons and remained in frame with V and J, and every other rearrangement counted as non-productive. CDR3 was defined by IMGT convention, running from the second conserved V-encoded cysteine to the conserved J-encoded phenylalanine. The earlier analysis of fewer than 750 of the donors excluded sequences that lacked an unambiguous match to a single V gene segment. In an earlier analysis of several hundred of the donors, V segments were called functional above 56.7% productive rearrangements and were called segregating when the between-donor standard deviation exceeded 5%. To diagnose cytomegalovirus status from the catalog of TCR beta chain sequences, a statistical classification framework was built. In a later analysis, V and J genes were assigned by comparing TCR nucleotide sequences against IMGT/GENE-DB human TR gene sequences. A later analysis assigned CDR3 sequences and most-parsimonious VDJ recombination scenarios with the TCRdist pipeline. In a later analysis, every TCR beta chain was defined by the combination of its CDR3 amino acid sequence and its V-gene family, and reads without a unique V-gene family were dropped. A later analysis removed over 500 highly shared, low-generation-probability nucleotide sequences to deal with suspected cross-contamination and a sequencing artifact. A later analysis calculated a clonal expansion index for each public chain from normalized within-repertoire ranks of inferred template counts. In a later analysis, generation probabilities were computed with a VDJ recombination model fitted to out-of-frame rearrangements, and the resulting probabilities were checked against IGoR. Hypergeometric tests were used in a later analysis to score TCR-TCR, TCR-HLA and TCR-CMV co-occurrence, with a repertoire-size bias correction applied to the TCR pairs. To estimate false discovery rates, a later analysis permuted the HLA or CMV assignments 20 times. In a later analysis, co-occurring TCRs were grouped using DBSCAN, and TCRdist sequence similarity was added for clustering within HLA-allele-positive subsets. Repertoires with fewer than 30,000 or more than 120,000 public chains were left out of co-occurrence clustering, as were a handful of repertoires with anomalous nucleotide sharing. TCRdb limited this immuneACCESS table to in-frame rearrangements with V and J called. A share of clones is missing; checked studies link under half to unresolved V genes, and the rest is unexplained. That table furnishes V, J and clone size, whereas the DNA furnished D and trimming. The sample includes 15,000 to 20,000 clones, with 70% to 80% observed a single time. Together, the top ten hold 3.7% of the sample.

The sequence joins TRBV29-1 to TRBJ2-2, with 13 central nucleotides matching TRBD2. The clonotype was recovered from a young man in good health and CMV-seronegative. The sequencing input was PBMCs. The DNA sequence is given as TGCAGCGTCCTGGGACTAGCGGGACACACCGGGGAGCTGTTTTTT. This yields the protein CSVLGLAGHTGELFF.